Shown below are 23 T cell receptor beta chains from a single sample sequenced in a study of CD8+CD57+ T cells in acquired aplastic anemia. Using genomic DNA as the template, TCR beta VDJ and CDR3 profiling was carried out. Each CDR3 protein gets one entry after TCRdb re-called the reads with MiXCR. The sample lists about 190,000 distinct CDR3 sequences; approximately 50% were seen once. The sample was sorted CD4+, CD8+, or CD8+CD57+ T cells (not recorded which) from PBMCs. The receptors originated from a human donor in good health, serving as a control.

The rearrangement joins TRBV29-1 to TRBJ1-5; 8 nucleotides line up with TRBD1. Looked up from germline, CDR1 is SQVTM and CDR2 is ANQGSEA. The CDR3 has 13 residues. J gave up 7 bases and V 3 bases, and 5 bases lay outside the gene matches. CDR3 coding DNA: TGCAGCGTTGAGTCAGGGGGCGGCCAGCCCCAGCATTTT. It specifies CSVESGGGQPQHF.

The CDR3 spells CASKSGLSYF. The CDR3 DNA reads TGTGCCAGCAAGTCGGGACTATCATACTTC. The V and J genes are TRBV2 and TRBJ2-5; 7 bases match TRBD2. Per germline, CDR1 SNHLY and CDR2 FYNNEI. V was pared by 7 bases and J by 14 bases, with 7 bases of the junction left unmatched. The CDR3 runs to 10 residues.

V and J are TRBV20-1 and TRBJ1-2; 7 bases are a match to TRBD1. The CDR3 is 16 residues long. V lost 2 bases and J lost 2; bases outside the gene matches: 11. CDR1 is DFQATT, CDR2 SNEGSKA, per germline (reference sequence). This CDR3 reads CSARQRQGFGNYGYTF. The CDR3 DNA is TGCAGTGCTAGACAGAGACAGGGTTTCGGAAACTATGGCTACACCTTC.

The chain combines TRBV20-1 with TRBJ2-1, with 9 bases lining up with TRBD1. Trimming removed 3 bases from V and 5 bases from J; junction bases left unmatched: 2. CDR1 is DFQATT, CDR2 SNEGSKA, per germline (reference sequence). The CDR3 spans 13 residues. The CDR3 DNA sequence: TGCAGTGCTAGGACAGGGGGGAACAATGAGCAGTTCTTC. Its translation is CSARTGGNNEQFF.

This clonotype was seen many times. V usage is TRBV6-5 and J usage is TRBJ1-6, with a weak D call TRBD1 (5 bases). This CDR3 is 14 amino acids long. Trimming took 2 bases from V and 12 from J, leaving 14 bases between them. Germline lookup yields CDR1 MNHEY and CDR2 SVGAGI. In DNA, the CDR3 is TGTGCCAGCAGTTACGGGACCGGGTTTGGACCCCTCCACTTT. Protein: CASSYGTGFGPLHF.

For this clonotype: This CDR3 fails to terminate in the conserved phenylalanine or tryptophan, so it likely reflects a read error. The CDR3 spells CASSSRDRVGYEQYL. CDR3 DNA sequence: TGTGCCAGCAGCTCGAGGGACAGGGTAGGGTACGAGCAGTACCTC. The genes are TRBV7-9 and TRBJ2-7; 9 nucleotides agree with TRBD1. V gave up 4 bases and J gave up 4 bases; unmatched junction bases: 8. The V gene's germline CDR1 is SEHNR and CDR2 FQNEAQ (reference sequence). This CDR3 is 15 amino acids long.

This clonotype turned up a few times. The chain joins TRBV28 to TRBJ1-1; the match to TRBD1 covers 10 bases. The CDR3 is made up of 17 amino acids. Germline values: CDR1 MDHEN, CDR2 SYDVKM. V lost 4 bases and J lost 7; bases outside the gene matches: 15. The CDR3 region is CASSYGKDRGKRSEAFF. The CDR3 DNA follows: TGTGCCAGCAGTTATGGTAAGGACAGGGGGAAGAGAAGTGAAGCTTTCTTT.

This chain uses TRBV5-1 with TRBJ2-5; D tentatively reads TRBD1 or TRBD2 (5 bases each). Germline loops: CDR1 SGHRS, CDR2 YFSETQ. V was trimmed by 1 base and J by 1 base, leaving 14 bases between them. CDR3 length: 16 amino acids. CDR3 nucleotides: TGCGCCAGCAGCTTGTTTATCGGGGCCCGCCAAGAGACCCAGTACTTC. Its translation is CASSLFIGARQETQYF. The full variable domain, in which reference TRBV5-1 and TRBJ2-5 provide the parts outside the CDR3, is KAGVTQTPRYLIKTRGQQVTLSCSPISGHRSVSWYQQTPGQGLQFLFEYFSETQRNKGNFPGRFSGRQFSNSRSEMNVSTLELGDSALYLCASSLFIGARQETQYFGPGTRLLVL.

CDR3 residues: CASSPFGQTYGYTF. The CDR3 nucleotides are TGTGCCAGCAGTCCCTTTGGACAGACTTATGGCTACACCTTC. The genes are TRBV12-3 or TRBV12-4 and TRBJ1-2, with D tentatively TRBD1 (6 bases). V lost 5 bases to trimming and J lost 5 bases, with 15 bases between them. The CDR3 has 14 amino acids.

This clonotype was picked up many times. The chain is built from TRBV27 and TRBJ2-7, with a possible D match to TRBD2 (5 bases). The CDR3 loop spans 14 amino acids. CDR1 MNHEY and CDR2 SMNVEV come from the germline V gene (reference sequence). The V gene lost 4 bases and the J gene lost 0 bases, with 10 bases spanning the gap. The CDR3 sequence is CASSSLLDSYEQYF. The DNA for the CDR3 is TGTGCCAGCAGTTCCCTACTAGACTCCTACGAGCAGTACTTC.

This chain connects TRBV5-4 to TRBJ2-2; either TRBD1 or TRBD2 may fit D (5 bases each). Germline assignment: CDR1 SGHNT and CDR2 YYREEE (reference sequence). CDR3 size: 16 residues. The CDR3, as DNA: TGTGCTACGACGTACATGGGACGGGATTACGCCGGGGAGCTGTTTTTT. Translating it yields CATTYMGRDYAGELFF.

Only a few counts were recorded for this clonotype. This chain connects TRBV7-2 to TRBJ1-6; 11 nucleotides agree with TRBD1. Trimming took 4 bases from V and 9 from J; bases not matched to a gene: 8. The CDR3 is 16 residues long. In germline, CDR1 is SGHTA, CDR2 FQGNSA. CDR3 coding DNA: TGTGCCAGCAGCTCCAGCCCGGGACAGGGGGGTTCACCCCTCCACTTT. Translated, it gives CASSSSPGQGGSPLHF.

This clonotype has at least ten counts. The chain links TRBV7-3 to TRBJ2-1; TRBD2 agrees at 7 bases. Germline CDR1 SGHTA, CDR2 FQGTGA. With V trimmed by 2 bases and J by 0 bases, 7 bases remained unmatched. This CDR3 has 17 residues. This chain's CDR3 is CASSLRMGGSSYNEQFF. The CDR3 DNA follows: TGTGCCAGCAGCTTACGAATGGGCGGGAGCTCCTACAATGAGCAGTTCTTC.

The chain has TRBV7-9 and TRBJ1-2; 7 bases match TRBD1. V dropped 1 base and J dropped 10; count of bases not matched to a gene: 3. The CDR3 totals 12 residues. Germline values: CDR1 SEHNR, CDR2 FQNEAQ (reference sequence). The CDR3 here is CASSLGDSDYTF. DNA for the CDR3: TGTGCCAGCAGCTTAGGGGACAGCGACTACACCTTC.

The chain combines TRBV10-2 with TRBJ2-5; TRBD1 agrees at 9 bases. The CDR3 has 14 amino acids. Germline V CDR1 and CDR2: WSHSY, SAAADI. Germline trimming cut 7 bases from V and 7 bases from J; bases unmatched to any gene: 10. The CDR3 DNA is TGCGCCAGCAACGCCGGGACAGGGAGGGGGACCCAGTACTTC. The encoded protein is CASNAGTGRGTQYF.

The chain employs TRBV24-1 and TRBJ1-5; TRBD1 agrees at 7 bases. Trimming took 7 bases from V and 2 from J; bases not matched to a gene: 4. Germline CDR1 is KGHDR and CDR2 is SFDVKD. The CDR3 extends over 14 amino acids. CDR3 nucleotides: TGTGCCACCAGAGGAACAGGGGGCAATCAGCCCCAGCATTTT. As protein: CATRGTGGNQPQHF.

This clonotype was picked up many times. The chain uses TRBV20-1 and TRBJ2-7; weak D call: TRBD1 (6 bases). The CDR3 runs 14 residues. Trimming pared 7 bases from V and 0 bases from J, leaving 16 bases between. The germline V gene encodes CDR1 DFQATT and CDR2 SNEGSKA (reference sequence). The CDR3 spells CSVPHRAFSYEQYF. The CDR3 DNA sequence: TGCAGTGTCCCGCACAGGGCCTTCTCCTACGAGCAGTACTTC.

About this clonotype: This may be a read error: a much more frequent sequence differs by one nucleotide. The conserved closing phenylalanine or tryptophan is absent in this CDR3, likely reflecting a read error. The chain is built from TRBV5-1 and TRBJ1-5, with D hard to call. Looked up from germline, CDR1 is SGHRS and CDR2 is YFSETQ. The germline V and J ends were trimmed by 0 bases and 7 bases, with 14 bases remaining between them. The CDR3 covers 15 residues. In nucleotides, the CDR3 is TGCGCCAGCAGCTTGGACGGGATTCGTGACCAGCCCCAGCATCTT. This sequence encodes CASSLDGIRDQPQHL.

This chain joins TRBV7-2 and TRBJ2-7; tentatively, D is TRBD1 or TRBD2 (6 bases each). V was shortened by 0 bases and J by 5 bases, with 17 bases between the two germline ends. The CDR3 has 16 residues. Per the germline V gene, CDR1 is SGHTA and CDR2 is FQGNSA. The CDR3 region has the DNA TGTGCCAGCAGCTTAGCGTTCCGGGGGCGTGTGAACGAGCAGTACTTC. Translated: CASSLAFRGRVNEQYF.

This clonotype was detected many times. This rearrangement joins TRBV12-3 or TRBV12-4 to TRBJ2-7; 9 positions match TRBD2. CDR3 length: 15 residues. Unmatched junction bases numbered 8, after V lost 3 bases and J lost 5 bases. CDR3 sequence (DNA): TGTGCCAGCAGTTTCTCCCTAGCGGGGCTTGACGAGCAGTACTTC. Translated: CASSFSLAGLDEQYF.

This clonotype was counted a few times. The chain joins TRBV2 to TRBJ1-3; 7 bases align to TRBD1. Germline lookup yields CDR1 SNHLY and CDR2 FYNNEI. V was clipped by 6 bases and J by 1 base; unmatched bases: 12. The CDR3 covers 17 residues. CDR3 region: CASSDPGTARSGNTIYF. CDR3 DNA: TGTGCCAGCAGCGATCCCGGGACAGCCAGATCTGGAAACACCATATATTTT.

Comment on this clonotype: The junction does not match germline at one end; this may be a read error. The chain employs TRBV7-7 and TRBJ2-7, with 9 bases matching TRBD1. Germline V CDR1 and CDR2: SSHAT, FNYEAQ (reference sequence). The CDR3 is made up of 12 amino acids. CDR3 bases: TGTGCTAGCAGCCCTGGGACAGGGGAGCAGTACTTC. Its protein is CASSPGTGEQYF.

Ten or more counts support this clonotype. This chain links TRBV20-1 with TRBJ2-6; possibly TRBD1 for D (6 bases). Per the germline V gene, CDR1 is DFQATT and CDR2 is SNEGSKA (reference sequence). V was clipped by 3 bases and J by 0 bases, with 12 bases between them. This CDR3 region has 16 residues. CDR3 nucleotide sequence: TGCAGTGCTAGGGACAGTTCAAGCTCTGGGGCCAACGTCCTGACTTTC. Translation: CSARDSSSSGANVLTF.